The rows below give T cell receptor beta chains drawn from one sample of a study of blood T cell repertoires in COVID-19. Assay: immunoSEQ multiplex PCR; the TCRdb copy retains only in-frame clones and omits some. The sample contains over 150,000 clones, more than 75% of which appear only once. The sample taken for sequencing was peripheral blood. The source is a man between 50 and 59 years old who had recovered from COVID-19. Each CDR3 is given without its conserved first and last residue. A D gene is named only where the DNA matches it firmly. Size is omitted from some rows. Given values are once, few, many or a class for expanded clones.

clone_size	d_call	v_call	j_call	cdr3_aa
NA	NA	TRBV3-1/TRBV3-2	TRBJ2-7	ASSPPRSYEQY
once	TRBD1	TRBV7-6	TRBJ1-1	ASSRGSTGVNTEAF
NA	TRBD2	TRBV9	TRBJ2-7	ASSVGPSGTYEQY
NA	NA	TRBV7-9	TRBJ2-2	ASRSSGDAGELF
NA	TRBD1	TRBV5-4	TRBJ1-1	ASSFTGTANTEAF
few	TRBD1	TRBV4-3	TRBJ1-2	ASSRTGQIYGYT
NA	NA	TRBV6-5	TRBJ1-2	ASSPGAENNYGYT
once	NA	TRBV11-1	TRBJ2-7	ASSANRDEQY
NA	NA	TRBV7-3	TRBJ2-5	ASSFGVQETQY
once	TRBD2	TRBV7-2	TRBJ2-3	ASSSPIREGTDTQY
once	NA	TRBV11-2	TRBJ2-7	ASSLGGARNEQY
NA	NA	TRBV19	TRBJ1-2	ASSKSGANYGYT
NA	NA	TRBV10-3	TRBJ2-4	AISESTVLAKNIQY
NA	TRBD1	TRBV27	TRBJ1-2	ASSSHGTGGRIRGYT
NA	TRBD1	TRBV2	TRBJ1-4	ASSGGTGEKLF
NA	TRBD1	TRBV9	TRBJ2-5	ASSGGYRDREETQY
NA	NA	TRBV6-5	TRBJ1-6	ASNSRGGNSPLH
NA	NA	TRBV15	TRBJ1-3	ATSREGSSGNTIY
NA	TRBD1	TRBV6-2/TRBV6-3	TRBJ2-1	ASSYYLTGLNEQF
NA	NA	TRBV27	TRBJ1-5	ASSPVQGDNQPQH
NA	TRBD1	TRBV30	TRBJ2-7	AWDRGYEQY
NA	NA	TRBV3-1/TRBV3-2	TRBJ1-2	ASSQAQGHYGYT
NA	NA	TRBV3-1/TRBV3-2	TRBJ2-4	ASSPGGGVAKNIQY